This T cell receptor beta chain was recorded in a study of blood T cell repertoires in COVID-19 (TCRdb year 2020). At the level of the whole study: Collaborator samples came from the United States, Italy and Spain and covered acute and convalescent phases of COVID-19. The material from the prospective study consisted of cDNA or gDNA derived from T cells, B-cell-depleted T cells, or PBMCs. Subjects who had been exposed to COVID-19, were actively infected with it, or had recovered from it provided the deeply sampled blood TCRbeta repertoires that made up the dataset. The repertoires were made available in a free public database intended to serve as a resource for research on the immune response to SARS-CoV-2. The samples were drawn from two sources: the first 160 participants of the ongoing ImmuneRACE study, and approximately 1,300 subjects contributed by 6 global collaborators. The sample metadata nearly always contained a de-identified subject ID, COVID-19 status, age in years and sex. Where HLA class I and class II types were available, the types were taken from metadata supplied by the sample provider, not from assay-based typing.

Collaborating institutions collected whole blood in K2EDTA tubes following their own protocols. Collaborator samples were shipped for TCRbeta analysis as frozen whole blood, isolated PBMCs, or DNA extracted from either sample type. V drops 4 bases and J drops 7 bases, leaving 10 bases in between. Taken from cysteine to phenylalanine, the CDR3 has 12 residues. The entry retains the CDR3 DNA only, 36 bases that are in frame from base 1. Overall study results and their limits: The amount of clinical and demographic metadata varied by source and participant and was provided uncurated.

The immunoSEQ Assay, a bias-controlled multiplex PCR, was used to amplify TCRbeta CDR3 regions from genomic DNA. The published analysis was carried out like this. The number of nucleated cells in each sample was estimated from the amplification of reference gene primers within the assay. To quantify the absolute abundance of each unique TCRbeta CDR3 rearrangement, sequence reads were collapsed and filtered. For each sample, productive Simpson clonality was calculated by taking the square root of Simpson's diversity index across productive rearrangements. TCRdb mirrors the immuneACCESS table, restricted to in-frame sequences. Some clones are absent from its copies; in checked studies, under half trace to an unresolved V gene, and the reason for the others is unknown. V, J and clone size are those of that table, while D and trimming were read from the DNA. For this sample there are about 210,000 clones; 88% appear just once. About 1.5% of the sample goes to the ten largest clones.

Comments on this clone: Its specific antigen is unknown. Base qualities are missing; no much larger clone stands one base away.

The sequence was collected from a man younger than 35 with active or convalescent COVID-19. Material for sequencing was peripheral blood. This chain is built from TRBV12-3 or TRBV12-4 and TRBJ2-5; a weak D assignment points to TRBD1 (6 bases agree). Here is the DNA: TGTGCCAGCAGTTCAGGGGTGGTGACCCAGTACTTC. This sequence encodes CASSSGVVTQYF.